The clone carrying this T cell receptor beta chain appeared a few times. V was trimmed by 3 bases and J by 2 bases, leaving 5 bases between them. Per germline, CDR1 DFQATT and CDR2 SNEGSKA (reference sequence). The CDR3 covers 12 residues. This entry is derived from a study of blood T cell repertoires in COVID-19. Study summary: Material from acute and convalescent COVID-19 was sourced from the United States, Italy and Spain. T cells, B-cell-depleted T cells, or PBMCs provided the cDNA or gDNA that served as material.

In the authors' workflow: Reference gene primers were amplified, and this amplification served to estimate nucleated cell counts. Measured with immunoSEQ multiplex PCR; TCRdb has only the in-frame clones, and not every one. The V and J calls and clone size were taken over from that table, and D and trimming were inferred from the DNA. The sample consists of 95,000 to 110,000 clones, roughly 84% of them appearing once. The specimen sequenced was peripheral blood. The TCR originated in a human donor in a cohort sampled during active COVID-19. This sequence joins TRBV20-1 and TRBJ1-5; D call uncertain. The CDR3 is CSASPGNQPQHF. CDR3 nucleotides: TGCAGTGCTAGTCCGGGCAATCAGCCCCAGCATTTT.